These 6 T cell receptor beta chains were all obtained from the same sample, sequenced in a study of CD8 T cells in Susac syndrome. Reverse transcription of about 0.45 to 1 ug RNA was carried out with random hexamers. TCRdb processed the immunoSEQ multiplex PCR reads anew with MiXCR; each CDR3 protein has one entry. The sample records roughly 80,000 distinct CDR3 sequences, approximately 95% being singletons. The specimen was CD8+ T cells from PBMCs. These receptors were collected from a human donor with Susac syndrome.

The V call is TRBV19, the J call TRBJ2-3; D tentatively reads TRBD1 or TRBD2 (5 bases each). V gave up 4 bases and J gave up 3 bases, with 11 bases separating them. CDR3 size: 14 residues. Germline CDR1 reads LNHDA; CDR2 reads SQIVND (reference sequence). The CDR3 reads CASSKGRPTDTQYF. The CDR3 DNA follows: TGTGCCAGTAGTAAGGGACGCCCAACAGATACGCAGTATTTT.

The chain recombines TRBV20-1 with TRBJ2-1; D ambiguous. The V gene's germline CDR1 is DFQATT and CDR2 SNEGSKA (reference sequence). Trimming removed 2 bases from V and 9 bases from J, with 11 bases in between. The CDR3 is 12 residues long. CDR3 sequence: CSARSWKTEQFF. The CDR3 bases are TGCAGTGCTAGAAGTTGGAAAACTGAGCAGTTCTTC.

The chain uses TRBV20-1 and TRBJ2-7; D call uncertain. There are 13 residues in the CDR3. Trimming left V 0 bases short and J 2 bases short, with 8 bases between. Germline V CDR1 and CDR2: DFQATT, SNEGSKA (reference sequence). CDR3 nucleotides: TGCAGTGCTAGAGAGAGCCTTACCTACGAGCAGTACTTC. It translates to CSARESLTYEQYF.

This sequence joins TRBV3-1 and TRBJ2-3; 8 bases line up with TRBD2. Trimming cost V 0 bases and J 3 bases; bases outside gene matches: 11. CDR1 is LGHDT and CDR2 is YNNKEL in the germline V gene (reference sequence). This CDR3 comprises 18 residues. The DNA for the CDR3 is TGTGCCAGCAGCCAAGACTACGTCGACGGGGGGGCAACAGATACGCAGTATTTT. It is translated as CASSQDYVDGGATDTQYF.

The CDR3 loop is CASSFLRDGDTEAFF. The CDR3 DNA sequence: TGTGCCAGCAGCTTTTTGCGGGATGGGGACACTGAAGCTTTCTTT. The rearrangement links TRBV11-2 to TRBJ1-1; D unresolved. From germline, CDR1 is SGHAT and CDR2 FQNNGV. V shed 3 bases and J shed 3 bases, with 14 bases lying between them. This CDR3 is 15 amino acids long.

The chain combines TRBV9 with TRBJ2-1, with no clear D. Trimming removed 0 bases from V and 8 bases from J, with 12 bases in between. The germline V gene encodes CDR1 SGDLS and CDR2 YYNGEE. This CDR3 comprises 14 residues. The CDR3 sequence: CASSVDSSLDEQFF. The CDR3 DNA sequence: TGTGCCAGCAGCGTAGACAGTAGTCTTGATGAGCAGTTCTTC.